The sample holds a few counts of the clone carrying this T cell receptor (beta chain). Generated by immunoSEQ multiplex PCR, the TCRdb table keeps only in-frame clones and is missing some. The sample contains about 58,000 clones, around 88% of which appear only once. Blood specimens came from baseline, cycle 4 day 1, and cycle 7 day 1. The data originate from a study of OX40 agonist ivuxolimab in advanced cancers. As for the study in general: All patients had ivuxolimab intravenously every 2 weeks at 0.01 to 10 mg/kg.

The trim removed 3 bases at V and 5 bases at J, leaving 2 bases unmatched. CDR3 size: 15 residues. Germline V gene sequence: CDR1 PRHDT, CDR2 FYEKMQ (reference sequence). This clonotype was obtained from an adult with an advanced solid tumor such as melanoma, head and neck, liver or kidney cancer. Sequenced material: CD4+ or CD8+ T cells sorted from blood, taken in a trial of the OX40 agonist ivuxolimab. The chain uses TRBV13 and TRBJ2-2; 11 nucleotides line up with TRBD2. CDR3 in amino acids: CASSLLAGGTGELFF. CDR3 DNA: TGTGCCAGCAGCTTGCTAGCGGGAGGTACCGGGGAGCTGTTTTTT.